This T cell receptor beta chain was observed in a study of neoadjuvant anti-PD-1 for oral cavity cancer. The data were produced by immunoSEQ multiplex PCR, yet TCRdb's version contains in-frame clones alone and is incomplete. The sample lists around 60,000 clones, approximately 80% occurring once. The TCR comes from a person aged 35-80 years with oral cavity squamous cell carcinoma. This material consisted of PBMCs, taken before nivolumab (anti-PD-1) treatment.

CDR3 DNA: TGTGCCAGCAGCTTGATAGCTAGCGGGGACAATGAGCAGTTCTTC. Translated, it gives CASSLIASGDNEQFF. The chain combines TRBV5-4 with TRBJ2-1; TRBD2 matches 9 bases. The CDR3 is made up of 15 amino acids. After removal of 1 base from V and 5 bases from J, the junction contained 4 bases not matched to a gene. CDR1 and CDR2 (germline): SGHNT, YYREEE (reference sequence). Full variable domain (outside the CDR3, taken from reference TRBV5-4 and TRBJ2-1): ETGVTQSPTHLIKTRGQQVTLRCSSQSGHNTVSWYQQALGQGPQFIFQYYREEENGRGNFPPRFSGLQFPNYSSELNVNALELDDSALYLCASSLIASGDNEQFFGPGTRLTVL.